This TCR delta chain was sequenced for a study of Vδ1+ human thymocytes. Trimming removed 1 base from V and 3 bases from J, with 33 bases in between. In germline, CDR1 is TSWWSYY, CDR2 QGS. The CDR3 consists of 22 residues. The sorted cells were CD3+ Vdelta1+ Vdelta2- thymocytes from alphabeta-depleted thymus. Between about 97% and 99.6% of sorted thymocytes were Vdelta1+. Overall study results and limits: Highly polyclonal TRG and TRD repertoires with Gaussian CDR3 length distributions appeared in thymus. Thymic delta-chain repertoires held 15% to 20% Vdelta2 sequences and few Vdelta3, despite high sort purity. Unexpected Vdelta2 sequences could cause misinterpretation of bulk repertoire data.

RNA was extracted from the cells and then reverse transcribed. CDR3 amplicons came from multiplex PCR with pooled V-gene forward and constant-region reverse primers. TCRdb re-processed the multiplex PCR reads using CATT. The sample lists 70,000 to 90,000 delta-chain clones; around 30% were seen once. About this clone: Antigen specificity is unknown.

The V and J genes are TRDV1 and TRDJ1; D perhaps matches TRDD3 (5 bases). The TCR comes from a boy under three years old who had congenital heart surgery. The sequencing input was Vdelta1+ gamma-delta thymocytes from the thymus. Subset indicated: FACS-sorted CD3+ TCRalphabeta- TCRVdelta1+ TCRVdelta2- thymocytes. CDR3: CALGEPAPVLPGTGRNPDKLIF. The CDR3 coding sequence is TGTGCTCTTGGGGAACCCGCCCCAGTTCTACCTGGTACTGGTCGAAACCCCGATAAACTCATCTTT.